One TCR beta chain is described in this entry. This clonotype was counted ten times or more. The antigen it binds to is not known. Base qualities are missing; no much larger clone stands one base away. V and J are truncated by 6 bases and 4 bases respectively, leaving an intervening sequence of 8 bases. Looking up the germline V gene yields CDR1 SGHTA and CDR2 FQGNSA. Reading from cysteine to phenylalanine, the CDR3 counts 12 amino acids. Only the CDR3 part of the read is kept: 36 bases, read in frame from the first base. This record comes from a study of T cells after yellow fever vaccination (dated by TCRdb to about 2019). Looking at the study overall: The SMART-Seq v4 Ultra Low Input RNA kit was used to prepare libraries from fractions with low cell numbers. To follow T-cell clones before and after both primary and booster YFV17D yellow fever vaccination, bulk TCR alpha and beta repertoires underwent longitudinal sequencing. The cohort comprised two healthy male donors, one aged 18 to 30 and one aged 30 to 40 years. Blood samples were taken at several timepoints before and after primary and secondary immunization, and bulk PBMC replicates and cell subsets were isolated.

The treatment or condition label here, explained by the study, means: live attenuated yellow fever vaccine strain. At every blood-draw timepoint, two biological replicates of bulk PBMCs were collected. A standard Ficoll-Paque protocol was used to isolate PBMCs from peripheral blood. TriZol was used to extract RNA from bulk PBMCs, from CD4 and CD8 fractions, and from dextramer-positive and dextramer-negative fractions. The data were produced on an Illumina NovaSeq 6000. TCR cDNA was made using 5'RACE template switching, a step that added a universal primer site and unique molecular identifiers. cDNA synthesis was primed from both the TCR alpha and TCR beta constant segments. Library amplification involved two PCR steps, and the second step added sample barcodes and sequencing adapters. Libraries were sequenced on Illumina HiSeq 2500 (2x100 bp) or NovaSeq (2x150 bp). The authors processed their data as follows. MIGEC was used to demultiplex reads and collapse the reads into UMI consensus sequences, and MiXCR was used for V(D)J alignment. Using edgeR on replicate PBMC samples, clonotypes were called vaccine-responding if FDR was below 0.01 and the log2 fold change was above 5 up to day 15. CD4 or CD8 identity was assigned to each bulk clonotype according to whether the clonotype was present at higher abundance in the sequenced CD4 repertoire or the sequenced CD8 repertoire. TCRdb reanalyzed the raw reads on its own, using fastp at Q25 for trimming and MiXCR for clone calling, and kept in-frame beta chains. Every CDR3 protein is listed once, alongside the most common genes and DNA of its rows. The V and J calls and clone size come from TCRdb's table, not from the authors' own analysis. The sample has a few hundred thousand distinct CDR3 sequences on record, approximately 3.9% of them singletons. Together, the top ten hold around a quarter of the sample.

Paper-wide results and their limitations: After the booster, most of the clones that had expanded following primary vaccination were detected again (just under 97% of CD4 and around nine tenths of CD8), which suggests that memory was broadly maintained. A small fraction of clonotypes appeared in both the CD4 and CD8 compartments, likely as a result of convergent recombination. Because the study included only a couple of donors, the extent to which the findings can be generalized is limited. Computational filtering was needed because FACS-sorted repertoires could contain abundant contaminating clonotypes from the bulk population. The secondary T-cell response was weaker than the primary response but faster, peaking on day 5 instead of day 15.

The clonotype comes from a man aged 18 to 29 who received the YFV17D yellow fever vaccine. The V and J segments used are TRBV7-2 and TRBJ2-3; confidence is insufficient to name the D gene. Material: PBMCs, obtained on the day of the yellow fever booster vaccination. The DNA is TGTGCCAGCAGGGCGCAATCAGATACGCAGTATTTT. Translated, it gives CASRAQSDTQYF.